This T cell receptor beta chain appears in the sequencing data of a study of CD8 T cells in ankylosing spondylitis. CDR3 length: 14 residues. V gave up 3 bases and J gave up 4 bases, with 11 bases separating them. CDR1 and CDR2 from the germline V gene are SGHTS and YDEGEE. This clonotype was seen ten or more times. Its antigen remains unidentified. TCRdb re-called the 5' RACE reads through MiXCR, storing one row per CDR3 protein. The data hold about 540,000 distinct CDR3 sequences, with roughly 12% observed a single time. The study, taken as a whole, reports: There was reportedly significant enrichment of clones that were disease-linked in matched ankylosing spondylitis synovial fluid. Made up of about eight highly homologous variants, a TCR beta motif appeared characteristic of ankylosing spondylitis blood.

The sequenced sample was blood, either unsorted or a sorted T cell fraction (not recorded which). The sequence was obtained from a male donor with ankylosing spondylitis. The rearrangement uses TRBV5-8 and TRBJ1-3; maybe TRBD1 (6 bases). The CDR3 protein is CASSYRVEGNTIYF. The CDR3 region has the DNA TGTGCCAGCAGCTACAGGGTCGAAGGAAACACCATATATTTT.